These 2 T cell receptor beta chains were all obtained from the same sample, sequenced in a study of graft-versus-host responses after intestinal transplantation. TCRdb keeps only in-frame clones here, not all; method: immunoSEQ multiplex PCR. The data show just under 65,000 clones, 90% seen once. Which antigens these TCRs recognize remains unknown. The material was unstimulated CD8+ T cells sorted from spleen or lymph node cells, obtained before transplant. The receptor set was obtained from a human donor who was the organ donor for an intestinal transplant.

V usage is TRBV9 and J usage is TRBJ1-3; no reliable D call. This CDR3 is 13 amino acids long. V lost 2 bases, J lost 2 bases, and 5 bases lay in between. Per the germline V gene, CDR1 is SGDLS and CDR2 is YYNGEE. CDR3 in amino acids: CASSVGPGNTIYF. The CDR3 nucleotides are TGTGCCAGCAGCGTCGGTCCTGGAAACACCATATATTTT.

The rearrangement uses TRBV6-1 and TRBJ1-2, with no clear D. Germline CDR1 and CDR2: MNHNS and SASEGT. The CDR3 contains 12 residues. V lost 1 base and J lost 7, with 7 bases in between. CDR3 in amino acids: CASSEGGSGYTF. CDR3 DNA sequence: TGTGCCAGCAGTGAAGGAGGGAGTGGCTACACCTTC.